This TCR beta chain was identified during a study of shared clonotypes between healthy human individuals. Study in general: A couple of women and three men aged 18 to 49 served as donors.

Every donor was a Caucasian adult from Nashville, Tennessee. Sequencing was at deep level. Assay: immunoSEQ multiplex PCR; the TCRdb copy retains only in-frame clones and omits some. The repertoire holds 2 million to 2.5 million clones, around 95% seen once, with 0.1% to 0.15% in the top ten. The sequencing sample was made of naive CD4+ T cells sorted from blood. The subset was: CD45RA+ positively selected. The TCR sequence derives from a man aged 18 to 29 in good health.

The CDR3 sequence: CASSLEVVSGNGRAGIQYF. CDR3 DNA sequence: TGTGCCAGCAGCTTAGAAGTGGTGTCAGGGAATGGTAGGGCGGGCATTCAGTACTTC. The chain has TRBV7-2 and TRBJ2-4; D is perhaps TRBD1 or TRBD2 (5 bases each). Trimming removed 1 base from V and 9 bases from J, with 28 bases in between. CDR1 is SGHTA and CDR2 is FQGNSA in the germline V gene. The CDR3 contains 19 residues.